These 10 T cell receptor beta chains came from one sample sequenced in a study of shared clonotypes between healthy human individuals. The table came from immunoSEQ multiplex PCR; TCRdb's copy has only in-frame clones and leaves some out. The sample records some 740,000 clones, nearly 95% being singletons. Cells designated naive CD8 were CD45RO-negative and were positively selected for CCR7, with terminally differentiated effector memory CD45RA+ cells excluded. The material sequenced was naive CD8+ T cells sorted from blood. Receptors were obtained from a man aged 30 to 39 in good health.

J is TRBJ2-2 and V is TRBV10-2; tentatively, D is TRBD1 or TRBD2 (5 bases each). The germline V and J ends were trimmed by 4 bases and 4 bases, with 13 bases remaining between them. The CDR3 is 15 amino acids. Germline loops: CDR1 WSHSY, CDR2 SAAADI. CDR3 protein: CASSGPGTRTGELFF. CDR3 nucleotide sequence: TGCGCCAGCAGTGGCCCCGGGACGCGCACCGGGGAGCTGTTTTTT.

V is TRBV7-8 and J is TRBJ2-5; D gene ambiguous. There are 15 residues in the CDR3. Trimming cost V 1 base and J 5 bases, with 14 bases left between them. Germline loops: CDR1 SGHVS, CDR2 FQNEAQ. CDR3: CASSLERAYLETQYF. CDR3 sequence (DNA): TGTGCCAGCAGCTTAGAGCGCGCCTATTTGGAGACCCAGTACTTC.

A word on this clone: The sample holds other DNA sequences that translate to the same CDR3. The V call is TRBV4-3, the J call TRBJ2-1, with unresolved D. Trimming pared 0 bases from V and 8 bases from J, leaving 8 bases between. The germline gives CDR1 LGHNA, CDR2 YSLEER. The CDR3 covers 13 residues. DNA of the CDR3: TGCGCCAGCAGCCAAGATCGAGGATATGAGCAGTTCTTC. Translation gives CASSQDRGYEQFF.

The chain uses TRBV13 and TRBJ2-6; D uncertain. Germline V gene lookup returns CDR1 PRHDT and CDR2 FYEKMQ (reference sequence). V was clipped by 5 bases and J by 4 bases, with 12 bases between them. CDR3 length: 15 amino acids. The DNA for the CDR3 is TGTGCCAGCAGCATGTGGTTATCGGGGGCCAACGTCCTGACTTTC. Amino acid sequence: CASSMWLSGANVLTF.

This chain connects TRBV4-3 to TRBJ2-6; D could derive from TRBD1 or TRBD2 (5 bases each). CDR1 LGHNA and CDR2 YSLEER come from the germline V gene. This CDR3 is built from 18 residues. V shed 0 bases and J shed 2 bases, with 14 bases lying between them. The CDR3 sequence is CASSQDQGVTAGANVLTF. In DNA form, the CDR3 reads TGCGCCAGCAGCCAAGATCAGGGAGTGACAGCTGGGGCCAACGTCCTGACTTTC.

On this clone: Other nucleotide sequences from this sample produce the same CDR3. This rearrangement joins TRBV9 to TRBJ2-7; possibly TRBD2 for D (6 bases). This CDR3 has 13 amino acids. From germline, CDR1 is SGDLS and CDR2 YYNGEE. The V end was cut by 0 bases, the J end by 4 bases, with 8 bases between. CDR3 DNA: TGTGCCAGCAGCGTAGCTGCGGGATACGAGCAGTACTTC. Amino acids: CASSVAAGYEQYF.

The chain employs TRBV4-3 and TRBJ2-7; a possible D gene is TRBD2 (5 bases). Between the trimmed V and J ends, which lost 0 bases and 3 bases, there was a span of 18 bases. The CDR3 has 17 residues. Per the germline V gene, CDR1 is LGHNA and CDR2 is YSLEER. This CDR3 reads CASSQDVWGTGDYEQYF. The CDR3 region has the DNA TGCGCCAGCAGCCAAGATGTCTGGGGAACCGGGGACTACGAGCAGTACTTC.

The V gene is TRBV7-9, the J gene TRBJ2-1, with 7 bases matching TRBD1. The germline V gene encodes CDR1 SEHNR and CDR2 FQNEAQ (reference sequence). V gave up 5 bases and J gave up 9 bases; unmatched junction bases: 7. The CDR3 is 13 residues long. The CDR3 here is CASSAHRGPEQFF. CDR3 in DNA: TGTGCCAGCAGCGCACACAGGGGCCCTGAGCAGTTCTTC.

CDR3 residues: CATEPPGGGWGNQPQHF. As DNA, the CDR3 is TGTGCCACCGAGCCCCCTGGGGGAGGGTGGGGCAATCAGCCCCAGCATTTT. The chain carries TRBV28 and TRBJ1-5, with a weak D call TRBD1 (5 bases). Germline CDR1 is MDHEN and CDR2 is SYDVKM. The CDR3 has 17 amino acids. V was trimmed by 10 bases and J by 2 bases, leaving 24 bases between them. Combining the CDR3 with reference TRBV28 and TRBJ1-5 gives the whole variable domain DVKVTQSSRYLVKRTGEKVFLECVQDMDHENMFWYRQDPGLGLRLIYFSYDVKMKEKGDIPEGYSVSREKKERFSLILESASTNQTSMYLCATEPPGGGWGNQPQHFGDGTRLSIL.

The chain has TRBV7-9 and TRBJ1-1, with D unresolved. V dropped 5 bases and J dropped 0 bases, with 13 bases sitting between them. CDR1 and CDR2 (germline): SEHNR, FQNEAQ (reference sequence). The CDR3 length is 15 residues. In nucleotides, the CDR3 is TGTGCCAGCAGCGCACGTGACAAGATGAACACTGAAGCTTTCTTT. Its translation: CASSARDKMNTEAFF.